Listed here are 31 T cell receptor beta chains from one sample, sequenced in a study of blood T cell repertoires in COVID-19. Profiling relied on immunoSEQ multiplex PCR, and the TCRdb table lists in-frame clones only, not all of them. The sample holds 140,000 or so clones, around 81% seen once. Sequenced sample: peripheral blood. All receptors derive from a human donor in a cohort sampled during active COVID-19.

The chain recombines TRBV4-2 with TRBJ2-3; weak D call: TRBD2 (6 bases). Per the germline V gene, CDR1 is LGHNA and CDR2 is YNFKEQ. This CDR3 has 15 residues. Trimming removed 1 base at V and 3 bases at J, with 11 bases between. The DNA of the CDR3 is TGTGCCAGCAGCCAAGCGGGAGAGGGTACAGATACGCAGTATTTT. This sequence encodes CASSQAGEGTDTQYF.

The V call is TRBV18, the J call TRBJ2-7; 12 nucleotides match TRBD2. V gave up 0 bases and J gave up 6 bases; unmatched junction bases: 6. The germline CDR1 and CDR2 sequences are KGHSH and LQKENI. CDR3 length: 16 residues. The chain's CDR3 is CASSPPASGRAGEQYF. The CDR3 DNA follows: TGTGCCAGCTCACCACCGGCTAGCGGGAGGGCCGGCGAGCAGTACTTC.

The chain uses TRBV9 and TRBJ2-2; 8 bases map to TRBD2. This CDR3 has 15 residues. Germline CDR1 reads SGDLS; CDR2 reads YYNGEE. After removal of 4 bases from V and 6 bases from J, the junction contained 8 bases not matched to a gene. The CDR3 DNA is TGTGCCAGCAGCCTGTGGCTAGCGGGTCCCGGGGAGCTGTTTTTT. Amino acid sequence: CASSLWLAGPGELFF.

The chain combines TRBV28 with TRBJ2-5, with TRBD1 as a possible D gene (6 bases). Germline CDR1 MDHEN, CDR2 SYDVKM. There are 15 residues in the CDR3. The V gene lost 7 bases and the J gene lost 5 bases, with 20 bases spanning the gap. CDR3 in DNA: TGTGCCAGCACCCGAGGGGGTTTCAGGACGGAGACCCAGTACTTC. Translated, it gives CASTRGGFRTETQYF.

The table lists this clone with a few counts. The chain employs TRBV4-3 and TRBJ2-3, with D perhaps matching TRBD1 (6 bases). From germline, CDR1 is LGHNA and CDR2 YSLEER. The CDR3 covers 16 residues. The germline V and J ends were trimmed by 4 bases and 0 bases, with 14 bases remaining between them. CDR3 protein: CASSLWLTGSTDTQYF. For the CDR3, the DNA is TGCGCCAGCAGCCTTTGGCTGACAGGAAGCACAGATACGCAGTATTTT.

The chain combines TRBV6-5 with TRBJ2-7; 9 positions match TRBD1. The CDR3 has 16 residues. The germline V gene has CDR1 MNHEY and CDR2 SVGAGI. V shed 4 bases and J 7 bases; nucleotides not matched to a gene: 14. In DNA form, the CDR3 reads TGTGCCAGCAGTTTCTACCCCGGGACAGGGCTGAGAGAGCAGTACTTC. Amino acids: CASSFYPGTGLREQYF.

The chain carries TRBV9 and TRBJ2-3; the D gene is possibly TRBD2 (6 bases). The CDR3 consists of 16 residues. The germline V gene encodes CDR1 SGDLS and CDR2 YYNGEE. V was pared by 4 bases and J by 2 bases, with 17 bases between. This chain's CDR3 is CASSRPALATTDTQYF. For the CDR3, the DNA is TGTGCCAGCAGCAGGCCGGCTCTAGCGACCACAGATACGCAGTATTTT.

This rearrangement joins TRBV4-2 to TRBJ2-5; TRBD2 matches at 7 bases. CDR1 is LGHNA, CDR2 YNFKEQ, per germline. The CDR3 has 17 residues. Trimming removed 2 bases from V and 5 bases from J; junction bases left unmatched: 14. Here the CDR3 DNA reads TGTGCCAGCAGCCAATTCCTTGCGGGGCCAGCGGGGGAGACCCAGTACTTC. Its protein product is CASSQFLAGPAGETQYF.

A few counts support this clone. This rearrangement joins TRBV3-1 (or the pseudogene TRBV3-2) to TRBJ1-4, with D unresolved. This CDR3 is built from 12 residues. Germline V CDR1 and CDR2: LGHDT, YNNKEL (reference sequence). Trimming removed 4 bases at V and 7 bases at J, with 7 bases between. This CDR3 reads CASSPGREKLFF. CDR3 bases: TGTGCCAGCAGCCCCGGTCGTGAAAAACTGTTTTTT.

V is TRBV27 and J is TRBJ1-6, with a possible D match to TRBD1 (6 bases). The V end was cut by 2 bases, the J end by 9 bases, with 11 bases between. The CDR3 runs 14 residues. From germline, CDR1 is MNHEY and CDR2 SMNVEV (reference sequence). The CDR3 sequence: CASSLRGGISPLHF. CDR3 sequence (DNA): TGTGCCAGCAGTTTAAGGGGGGGGATTTCACCCCTCCACTTT.

The chain employs TRBV12-3 or TRBV12-4 and TRBJ1-2; 10 nucleotides line up with TRBD1. The CDR3 is 13 residues long. V lost 6 bases, J lost 8 bases, and 6 bases stayed unmatched. CDR3 coding DNA: TGTGCCAGCAGGCCAGACAGGGGGCAAGGCTACACCTTC. Amino acid sequence: CASRPDRGQGYTF.

The V call is TRBV19, the J call TRBJ1-5; D gene uncertain. The CDR3 has 14 amino acids. The germline V gene has CDR1 LNHDA and CDR2 SQIVND (reference sequence). Trimming removed 5 bases at V and 4 bases at J, with 12 bases between. CDR3 sequence: CASSPHGSNQPQHF. The CDR3 nucleotides read TGTGCCAGTAGTCCCCACGGGTCAAATCAGCCCCAGCATTTT. Together with reference TRBV19 and TRBJ1-5, the CDR3 gives the full variable domain: DGGITQSPKYLFRKEGQNVTLSCEQNLNHDAMYWYRQDPGQGLRLIYYSQIVNDFQKGDIAEGYSVSREKKESFPLTVTSAQKNPTAFYLCASSPHGSNQPQHFGDGTRLSIL.

The rearrangement joins TRBV15 to TRBJ1-4, with D hard to call. Germline CDR1 reads LNHNV; CDR2 reads YYDKDF (reference sequence). The V end was cut by 1 base, the J end by 8 bases, with 14 bases between. The CDR3 loop spans 15 amino acids. In DNA, the CDR3 is TGTGCCACCAGCAGAGTGCTGGGAGTCGGGGAAAAACTGTTTTTT. Encoded protein: CATSRVLGVGEKLFF.

This clone has just a few counts. The identical CDR3 is also encoded by other nucleotide sequences in the sample. J is TRBJ2-1 and V is TRBV7-9; possible D gene TRBD2, 6 bases. V dropped 5 bases and J dropped 7 bases, with 12 bases sitting between them. Germline V gene data show CDR1 as SEHNR and CDR2 as FQNEAQ (reference sequence). The CDR3 length is 13 residues. CDR3 amino acids: CASSPGGANEQFF. CDR3 in DNA: TGTGCCAGCAGCCCAGGAGGGGCGAATGAGCAGTTCTTC.

This clone appeared a few times. This chain uses TRBV29-1 with TRBJ2-1; no definite D call. Germline V CDR1 and CDR2: SQVTM, ANQGSEA. V was clipped by 7 bases and J by 8 bases, with 18 bases between them. The length of the CDR3 is 13 residues. DNA for the CDR3: TGCAGCGCCGCCCCTAGAGGATGGGATGAGCAGTTCTTC. Its translation is CSAAPRGWDEQFF.

The chain combines TRBV28 with TRBJ2-1, with 12 bases identical to TRBD1. This CDR3 contains 15 residues. The V gene's germline CDR1 is MDHEN and CDR2 SYDVKM. Trimming took 5 bases from V and 9 from J; bases not matched to a gene: 8. CDR3 region: CASSGTGGLRGEQFF. DNA for the CDR3: TGTGCCAGCAGTGGGACAGGGGGCCTTAGGGGTGAGCAGTTCTTC.

The chain employs TRBV18 and TRBJ2-5, with D perhaps matching TRBD2 (5 bases). The germline V gene encodes CDR1 KGHSH and CDR2 LQKENI. This CDR3 has 14 amino acids. V lost 2 bases and J 1 base, leaving 8 bases between the germline ends. In nucleotides, the CDR3 is TGTGCCAGCTCACCATTGGGAGCCCAAGAGACCCAGTACTTC. Protein sequence: CASSPLGAQETQYF.

This chain joins TRBV4-3 and TRBJ2-5; 14 bases map to TRBD2. The CDR3 is 16 amino acids. V lost 2 bases, J lost 3 bases, and 2 bases stayed unmatched. CDR1 and CDR2 from the germline V gene are LGHNA and YSLEER. The DNA of the CDR3 is TGCGCCAGCAGCCAACGACTAGCGGGAGGGGAAGAGACCCAGTACTTC. Its protein is CASSQRLAGGEETQYF.

CDR3 in DNA: TGCGCCAGCAAGCGGACAGCTTACTCCTACGAGCAGTACTTC. It encodes CASKRTAYSYEQYF. The chain couples TRBV5-1 to TRBJ2-7; a weak D match, TRBD1 (6 bases). V lost 6 bases, J lost 0 bases, and 13 bases lay in between. The V gene's germline CDR1 is SGHRS and CDR2 YFSETQ. The CDR3 consists of 14 residues.

The rearrangement links TRBV29-1 to TRBJ2-3, with 7 bases that match TRBD1. V dropped 2 bases and J dropped 2; count of bases not matched to a gene: 10. The CDR3 covers 16 residues. Per the germline V gene, CDR1 is SQVTM and CDR2 is ANQGSEA. The CDR3 loop reads CSVENPGQRYTDTQYF. The DNA of the CDR3 is TGCAGCGTTGAAAACCCGGGACAGAGATACACAGATACGCAGTATTTT.

The V call is TRBV19, the J call TRBJ2-1; D is perhaps TRBD2 (6 bases). V was cut by 3 bases and J by 3 bases, with 9 bases left in between. CDR3 size: 14 residues. Looked up from germline, CDR1 is LNHDA and CDR2 is SQIVND (reference sequence). The CDR3 region is CASSIVGGYNEQFF. CDR3 nucleotides: TGTGCCAGTAGTATTGTGGGAGGCTACAATGAGCAGTTCTTC.

V is TRBV7-2 and J is TRBJ2-7; weak D call: TRBD2 (5 bases). Germline assignment: CDR1 SGHTA and CDR2 FQGNSA. The CDR3 length is 16 residues. V gave up 3 bases and J gave up 0 bases, with 15 bases separating them. The CDR3 region has the DNA TGTGCCAGCAGCTTGTCGGGTGGACTTCGCTCCTACGAGCAGTACTTC. It codes for CASSLSGGLRSYEQYF.

The chain couples TRBV14 to TRBJ2-7, with 12 bases matching TRBD1. After removal of 3 bases from V and 2 bases from J, the junction contained 8 bases not matched to a gene. The germline V gene encodes CDR1 SGHDN and CDR2 FVKESK. CDR3 length: 17 amino acids. The CDR3, as DNA: TGTGCCAGCAGCCAGGGGACAGGGGGCGCAAAACCCTACGAGCAGTACTTC. Translating gives CASSQGTGGAKPYEQYF.

V usage is TRBV4-3 and J usage is TRBJ2-1; D gene unclear. This CDR3 is built from 15 residues. Germline values: CDR1 LGHNA, CDR2 YSLEER. V lost 6 bases, J lost 0 bases, and 12 bases lay in between. In DNA, the CDR3 is TGCGCCAGCAGGTATGACTCAAGCTCCTACAATGAGCAGTTCTTC. Protein sequence: CASRYDSSSYNEQFF.

This rearrangement joins TRBV15 to TRBJ2-5; D may be TRBD1 (6 bases). Germline V gene lookup returns CDR1 LNHNV and CDR2 YYDKDF (reference sequence). The CDR3 extends over 18 amino acids. Trimming pared 0 bases from V and 1 base from J, leaving 18 bases between. CDR3 nucleotides: TGTGCCACCAGCAGAGAATTCTGGGGCAGGGACACCCAAGAGACCCAGTACTTC. This gives the protein CATSREFWGRDTQETQYF.

This chain connects TRBV3-1 (or the pseudogene TRBV3-2) to TRBJ2-7; TRBD1 matches 7 bases. The germline V gene has CDR1 LGHDT and CDR2 YNNKEL (reference sequence). The CDR3 consists of 13 residues. Germline trimming cut 4 bases from V and 0 bases from J; bases unmatched to any gene: 0. In DNA form, the CDR3 reads TGTGCCAGCAGCCGACAGGGCTCCTACGAGCAGTACTTC. Residues: CASSRQGSYEQYF.

The V and J genes are TRBV4-1 and TRBJ1-1, with 7 bases identical to TRBD1. Germline-derived CDR1 and CDR2 are MGHRA and YSYEKL. J lost 0 bases, V lost 3 bases, and 7 bases had no gene match. The CDR3 has 16 residues. The CDR3 DNA sequence: TGCGCCAGCAGCCAGACGGGACAGCTCTTGAACACTGAAGCTTTCTTT. It is translated as CASSQTGQLLNTEAFF.

CDR3 in amino acids: CASSLSPDRGGGYTF. DNA for the CDR3: TGTGCCAGCAGTTTATCCCCGGACAGGGGAGGGGGCTACACCTTC. This chain uses TRBV28 with TRBJ1-2; the match to TRBD1 covers 9 bases. Trimming cost V 1 base and J 8 bases; bases outside gene matches: 8. CDR3 length: 15 residues. Germline CDR1 is MDHEN and CDR2 is SYDVKM.

This clone was observed once. The chain carries TRBV5-4 and TRBJ2-7; possible D gene TRBD2, 6 bases. V lost 5 bases and J lost 1, with 13 bases in between. This CDR3 spans 14 amino acids. The germline V gene has CDR1 SGHNT and CDR2 YYREEE (reference sequence). DNA of the CDR3: TGTGCCAGCAGTTCTAGCGCGGCTTCCTACGAGCAGTACTTC. Encoded protein: CASSSSAASYEQYF. Variable domain in full (rest from reference TRBV5-4 and TRBJ2-7): ETGVTQSPTHLIKTRGQQVTLRCSSQSGHNTVSWYQQALGQGPQFIFQYYREEENGRGNFPPRFSGLQFPNYSSELNVNALELDDSALYLCASSSSAASYEQYFGPGTRLTVT.

The chain has TRBV3-1 (or the pseudogene TRBV3-2) and TRBJ2-6; 7 positions agree with TRBD1. The CDR3 runs to 16 residues. Trimming removed 4 bases from V and 0 bases from J; junction bases left unmatched: 3. Per the germline V gene, CDR1 is LGHDT and CDR2 is YNNKEL (reference sequence). CDR3 bases: TGTGCCAGCAGCCGGTCAGGGGGCTCTGGGGCCAACGTCCTGACTTTC. As protein: CASSRSGGSGANVLTF.

The chain joins TRBV3-1 (or the pseudogene TRBV3-2) to TRBJ1-3, with 7 bases that match TRBD1. The germline gives CDR1 LGHDT, CDR2 YNNKEL (reference sequence). V dropped 4 bases and J dropped 3; count of bases not matched to a gene: 9. The CDR3 is 16 residues long. CDR3 nucleotides: TGTGCCAGCAGCCTGAAGGGGGCCGCATTTGGAAACACCATATATTTT. Translated: CASSLKGAAFGNTIYF.